This note documents a single TCR beta chain sequence. Its target is unknown. The data are from a study of beta chain features in type 1 diabetes. General observations from the study: TCRB CDR3s were moderately but significantly shorter in Type 1 diabetes patients in all four CD4+ subsets.

Germline assignment: CDR1 KGHSH and CDR2 LQKENI. V was pared by 6 bases and J by 8 bases, with 12 bases of the junction left unmatched. The CDR3 covers 15 residues. cDNA synthesis used the whole RNA isolate, giving expressed TCRB sequences. Measured with immunoSEQ multiplex PCR; TCRdb has only the in-frame clones, and not every one. The profile covers approximately 730,000 clones, with about an eighth appearing a single time and 0.022% taken by the ten largest. Sequencing input: naive CD4+ T cells from blood. The genes are TRBV18 and TRBJ2-1, with TRBD1 matching over 8 bases. This TCR was recovered from a man aged 18 to 30 with type 1 diabetes. CDR3 sequence: CASSLRDRWVDEQFF. The CDR3 DNA reads TGTGCCAGCTCCCTCCGGGACAGGTGGGTGGATGAGCAGTTCTTC.